These 24 T cell receptor beta chains originate from one sample sequenced in a study of CD8 T cells in Susac syndrome. cDNA came from about 0.5 to 1 ug RNA primed by random hexamers. MiXCR was run by TCRdb on the immunoSEQ multiplex PCR reads, yielding one entry per CDR3 protein. This table holds roughly 140,000 distinct CDR3 sequences, around 95% found once. The specimen sequenced was CD4+ T cells from PBMCs. The origin of the receptors is a human donor with Susac syndrome.

This chain links TRBV6-6 with TRBJ2-7; 7 bases line up with TRBD1. Germline CDR1 is MNHNY and CDR2 is SVGAGI (reference sequence). The junction had 12 bases not matched to a gene; V was cut back by 6 bases and J by 4 bases. There are 15 residues in the CDR3. The DNA for the CDR3 is TGTGCCAGCAGCACCAAGACAGGGATACCTTACGAGCAGTACTTC. Its protein product is CASSTKTGIPYEQYF.

This chain connects TRBV27 to TRBJ1-2; 8 bases are a match to TRBD1. This CDR3 is built from 14 residues. The J segment lost 1 base and the V segment lost 4 bases, leaving 2 bases of the junction unmatched. The germline V gene encodes CDR1 MNHEY and CDR2 SMNVEV (reference sequence). In nucleotides, the CDR3 is TGTGCCAGCAGTTGGACAGGGCTTAACTATGGCTACACCTTC. The encoded protein is CASSWTGLNYGYTF.

Only a few counts were recorded for this clonotype. The V call is TRBV9, the J call TRBJ2-5; a possible D gene is TRBD1 (5 bases). Trimming stripped 0 bases from V and 4 bases from J, with 16 bases between. Germline CDR1 is SGDLS and CDR2 is YYNGEE. CDR3 length: 16 residues. The CDR3 DNA is TGTGCCAGCAGCGTAGATGCCAGGGTTGCCGGAGAGACCCAGTACTTC. It codes for CASSVDARVAGETQYF.

The V call is TRBV29-1, the J call TRBJ2-5; TRBD1 might be the D (6 bases). Trimming removed 3 bases at V and 5 bases at J, with 13 bases between. The CDR3 is 13 residues long. The V gene's germline CDR1 is SQVTM and CDR2 ANQGSEA. CDR3 DNA sequence: TGCAGCGTTGAGCTGGGGGCAAGGGAGACCCAGTACTTC. This translates into CSVELGARETQYF.

The V call is TRBV20-1, the J call TRBJ2-5; 7 bases are shared with TRBD2. V was pared by 0 bases and J by 2 bases, with 6 bases of the junction left unmatched. Per the germline V gene, CDR1 is DFQATT and CDR2 is SNEGSKA (reference sequence). The CDR3 sequence is 15 residues long. The DNA of the CDR3 is TGCAGTGCTAGAGATATCGGGGGGACTCAAGAGACCCAGTACTTC. This gives the protein CSARDIGGTQETQYF.

This clonotype has just a few counts. This CDR3 reads CASRGTGRNQPQHF. In DNA form, the CDR3 reads TGTGCCAGCAGGGGGACGGGGCGAAATCAGCCCCAGCATTTT. The rearrangement links TRBV6-1 to TRBJ1-5, with a tentative D call TRBD1 (5 bases). Germline assignment: CDR1 MNHNS and CDR2 SASEGT. Trimming stripped 6 bases from V and 4 bases from J, with 13 bases between. CDR3 length: 14 amino acids.

The chain uses TRBV12-3 or TRBV12-4 and TRBJ1-1; D is perhaps TRBD1 (5 bases). CDR3 size: 14 residues. V was shortened by 6 bases and J by 1 base, with 12 bases between the two germline ends. The CDR3 coding sequence is TGTGCCAGCAGCACCCAGGGATCGAACACTGAAGCTTTCTTT. This encodes CASSTQGSNTEAFF.

The chain carries TRBV27 and TRBJ2-5; 10 bases match TRBD2. Germline values: CDR1 MNHEY, CDR2 SMNVEV (reference sequence). The CDR3 covers 16 residues. Trimming took 6 bases from V and 5 from J; bases not matched to a gene: 12. This CDR3 reads CASRLRGLAFGETQYF. For the CDR3, the DNA is TGTGCCAGCAGACTTAGGGGACTAGCGTTTGGTGAGACCCAGTACTTC.

The V call is TRBV7-2, the J call TRBJ2-3; 8 bases match TRBD1. The CDR3 totals 16 residues. Germline values: CDR1 SGHTA, CDR2 FQGNSA. The ends lost 6 bases at V and 0 bases at J; junction bases unmatched: 8. The CDR3 bases are TGTGCCAGCAGTCTGGACAGGGCGTCTAGCACAGATACGCAGTATTTT. Its protein product is CASSLDRASSTDTQYF.

The chain is built from TRBV4-2 and TRBJ2-7, with TRBD2 matching over 11 bases. The germline gives CDR1 LGHNA, CDR2 YNFKEQ. The CDR3 has 16 amino acids. The V and J ends lost 3 bases and 2 bases, in that order; junction bases with no gene match: 6. The CDR3 coding sequence is TGTGCCAGCAGCCAGCCGACTAGCGGGAACGCCTACGAGCAGTACTTC. Its protein is CASSQPTSGNAYEQYF.

This clonotype came up once. The rearrangement links TRBV6-4 to TRBJ2-1; 7 bases match TRBD2. The ends lost 2 bases at V and 9 bases at J; junction bases unmatched: 16. This CDR3 comprises 17 residues. Germline V gene sequence: CDR1 MRHNA, CDR2 SNTAGT. The CDR3 reads CASSDNRGGGKKSEQFF. CDR3 DNA: TGTGCCAGCAGTGACAATCGTGGGGGGGGAAAGAAGAGTGAGCAGTTCTTC.

V is TRBV2 and J is TRBJ2-3, with D possibly being TRBD1 or TRBD2 (5 bases each). CDR3 length: 15 residues. Germline V CDR1 and CDR2: SNHLY, FYNNEI. V dropped 6 bases and J dropped 0 bases, with 13 bases sitting between them. The CDR3, as DNA: TGTGCCAGCAGCCTCCCGGGACCCAGCACAGATACGCAGTATTTT. It yields the protein CASSLPGPSTDTQYF. Looking up the rest from reference TRBV2 and TRBJ2-3 gives the full variable domain: EPEVTQTPSHQVTQMGQEVILRCVPISNHLYFYWYRQILGQKVEFLVSFYNNEISEKSEIFDDQFSVERPDGSNFTLKIRSTKLEDSAMYFCASSLPGPSTDTQYFGPGTRLTVL.

This chain connects TRBV10-3 to TRBJ1-2; the D is unclear. Germline values: CDR1 ENHRY, CDR2 SYGVKD. Between the trimmed V and J ends, which lost 8 bases and 8 bases, there was a span of 12 bases. The CDR3 contains 11 residues. CDR3 amino acids: CAIWDPSGYTF. The CDR3 coding sequence is TGTGCCATCTGGGATCCCAGCGGCTACACCTTC.

This clonotype has a single count. The chain couples TRBV20-1 to TRBJ2-7; 8 bases match TRBD1. CDR3 length: 14 residues. The germline gives CDR1 DFQATT, CDR2 SNEGSKA (reference sequence). V shed 4 bases, J shed 7 bases, and the junction held 12 bases outside the gene matches. CDR3: CSATPRGQGGEQYF. The DNA for the CDR3 is TGCAGTGCTACCCCCCGCGGACAGGGCGGTGAGCAGTACTTC.

The chain uses TRBV6-5 and TRBJ2-7; 9 bases align to TRBD2. V was clipped by 2 bases and J by 4 bases; unmatched bases: 6. In germline, CDR1 is MNHEY, CDR2 SVGAGI. The CDR3 is 15 amino acids. CDR3 nucleotides: TGTGCCAGCAGTTACAGGCGGGGGGGTCATTACGAGCAGTACTTC. Its translation is CASSYRRGGHYEQYF.

The chain couples TRBV4-2 to TRBJ2-5; no reliable D call. Germline CDR1 LGHNA, CDR2 YNFKEQ. The CDR3 is made up of 17 amino acids. The ends were cut back, 0 bases at V and 2 bases at J, with 16 bases in the middle. The CDR3 DNA follows: TGTGCCAGCAGCCAAGAAGGGTCCGGGCCTCCACAAGAGACCCAGTACTTC. It is translated as CASSQEGSGPPQETQYF.

This chain connects TRBV14 to TRBJ2-5; 9 nucleotides agree with TRBD2. CDR3 length: 15 residues. The germline V gene has CDR1 SGHDN and CDR2 FVKESK. V lost 3 bases to trimming and J lost 2 bases; unmatched junction nucleotides: 4. CDR3 bases: TGTGCCAGCAGCCACGTTAGCGGGGGACAAGAGACCCAGTACTTC. It yields the protein CASSHVSGGQETQYF. Full variable domain (remainder filled in from reference TRBV14 and TRBJ2-5): EAGVTQFPSHSVIEKGQTVTLRCDPISGHDNLYWYRRVMGKEIKFLLHFVKESKQDESGMPNNRFLAERTGGTYSTLKVQPAELEDSGVYFCASSHVSGGQETQYFGPGTRLLVL.

This clonotype showed up just once. The V call is TRBV12-3 or TRBV12-4, the J call TRBJ1-5; TRBD1 matches 7 bases. CDR3 length: 14 amino acids. V lost 6 bases and J lost 2; bases outside the gene matches: 4. The CDR3 spells CASRTGTGNQPQHF. The CDR3 DNA reads TGTGCCAGCAGGACAGGGACGGGCAATCAGCCCCAGCATTTT.

V usage is TRBV7-7 and J usage is TRBJ2-5; tentative D call: TRBD1 (5 bases). The CDR3 totals 13 residues. Germline CDR1 SSHAT, CDR2 FNYEAQ (reference sequence). The V end lost 2 bases, the J end lost 5 bases, and 9 bases lay between the germline ends. The chain's CDR3 is CASSLPGSETQYF. For the CDR3, the DNA is TGTGCCAGCAGCTTACCAGGGTCGGAGACCCAGTACTTC.

The genes are TRBV7-2 and TRBJ1-1; D remains unclear. The V end was cut by 8 bases, the J end by 0 bases, with 13 bases between. The germline V gene has CDR1 SGHTA and CDR2 FQGNSA. The CDR3 covers 14 residues. The CDR3 spells CASLPLGMNTEAFF. DNA of the CDR3: TGTGCCAGCCTACCCTTGGGCATGAACACTGAAGCTTTCTTT.

The CDR3 reads CSVGLASTGELFF. For the CDR3, the DNA is TGCAGCGTTGGACTAGCAAGCACCGGGGAGCTGTTTTTT. J is TRBJ2-2 and V is TRBV29-1; 7 bases line up with TRBD2. V shed 4 bases and J 4 bases; nucleotides not matched to a gene: 3. Looked up from germline, CDR1 is SQVTM and CDR2 is ANQGSEA. This CDR3 is 13 amino acids long.

This chain links TRBV20-1 with TRBJ2-3, with D possibly called TRBD1 or TRBD2 (5 bases each). Germline CDR1 reads DFQATT; CDR2 reads SNEGSKA (reference sequence). V lost 4 bases and J lost 6, with 11 bases in between. This CDR3 is built from 12 residues. The chain's CDR3 is CSAIPEGDTQYF. As DNA, the CDR3 is TGCAGTGCTATCCCCGAGGGGGATACGCAGTATTTT.

The chain recombines TRBV29-1 with TRBJ1-1; D is uncertain. This CDR3 spans 8 amino acids. Germline-derived CDR1 and CDR2 are SQVTM and ANQGSEA. Between the trimmed V and J ends, which lost 4 bases and 8 bases, there was a span of 2 bases. CDR3 region: CSVAEAFF. In DNA, the CDR3 is TGCAGCGTTGCGGAAGCTTTCTTT.

The chain combines TRBV20-1 with TRBJ2-3; the match to TRBD2 covers 9 bases. The V segment lost 3 bases and the J segment 6 bases; nucleotides outside the gene matches: 10. The CDR3 runs to 15 residues. Germline CDR1 and CDR2: DFQATT and SNEGSKA (reference sequence). The CDR3 nucleotides read TGCAGTGCTAGGAATCCAGCGGGGGGTCAGGATACGCAGTATTTT. As protein: CSARNPAGGQDTQYF.